Listed below are T cell receptor beta chains from one sample, sequenced in a study of T cells after yellow fever vaccination. TCRdb reanalysed the 5' RACE reads using MiXCR and keeps one entry per CDR3 protein. There are around 310,000 distinct CDR3 sequences in the sample; approximately 9% occur only once, and approximately 19% lies in the top ten. The source material was PBMCs, sampled on the day of the first yellow fever vaccination. These receptors all come from a man younger than 35 who received the YFV17D yellow fever vaccine. The CDR3 runs from the conserved cysteine through the conserved F or W. A D gene is named only where the DNA matches it firmly. Expanded clones are given a class, and other clones once, few, many or no size at all.

v_call	clone_size	j_call	d_call	cdr3_nt	cdr3_aa
TRBV6-5	few	TRBJ1-2	TRBD1	TGTGCCAGCAGTTACTCGGCCAGGACAGGGGAAAGGGGCTACACCTTC	CASSYSARTGERGYTF
TRBV4-3	few	TRBJ2-7	TRBD1	TGCGCCAGCAGCCAAGATTACAGGGGGCTGAGGTTGTACTACGAGCAGTACTTC	CASSQDYRGLRLYYEQYF
TRBV5-1	many	TRBJ2-3	TRBD1	TGCGCCAGCAGCTTCGGACAGGGATCAGATACGCAGTATTTT	CASSFGQGSDTQYF
TRBV6-5	many	TRBJ2-3	.	TGTGCCAGCAGTTCGAGTTTCCCCACAGATACGCAGTATTTT	CASSSSFPTDTQYF
TRBV18	few	TRBJ2-5	.	TGTGCCAGCTCACCAATGATCGAGACCCAGTACTTC	CASSPMIETQYF
TRBV4-1	few	TRBJ2-1	.	TGCGCCAGCAGCCAAGTCAGGGGCCCAAACTCCTACAATGAGCAGTTCTTC	CASSQVRGPNSYNEQFF
TRBV27	many	TRBJ2-2	TRBD1	TGTGCCAGCAGTTCTACAGGGGCCGCGGGCACCGGGGAGCTGTTTTTT	CASSSTGAAGTGELFF
TRBV7-9	.	TRBJ2-2	.	TGTGCCAGCAGCTCACACAACAAGGCCGGGGAGCTGTTTTTT	CASSSHNKAGELFF
TRBV15	few	TRBJ2-4	TRBD1	TGTGCCACCAGCAGAGACCGACAGGGGAAAAACATTCAGTACTTC	CATSRDRQGKNIQYF
TRBV11-2	.	TRBJ2-3	TRBD2	TGTGCCAGCAGCTTAGATGGAGTAGCGGGTGGAGATACGCAGTATTTT	CASSLDGVAGGDTQYF